This TCR beta chain appears in the sequencing data of a study of technical replicates of blood from a few donors. Germline CDR1 reads MNHNY; CDR2 reads SVGAGI (reference sequence). With 5 bases clipped from V and 0 bases from J, the junction kept 4 bases outside the gene matches. CDR3 size: 15 residues. Assay: immunoSEQ multiplex PCR; the TCRdb copy retains only in-frame clones and omits some. The repertoire has about 68,000 clones, less than 98% of them found once; the top ten carry 0.25% to 0.35%. The material sequenced was T cells isolated from PBMCs. The J gene is TRBJ2-3, the V gene TRBV6-6; 8 positions match TRBD2. The clonotype originates from a human donor in good health. CDR3 nucleotide sequence: TGTGCCAGCAGTAATAGCGGGATAAGCACAGATACGCAGTATTTT. Translated: CASSNSGISTDTQYF.